These 23 T cell receptor beta chains share one sample of origin, sequenced in a study of post-analysis software for immune sequencing data. No antigen has been assigned to these receptors. The study, taken as a whole, reports: Four or five TRBV segments were more frequent in patients than controls; TRBV5-6, TRBV5-1 and TRBV20-1 belonged to this group.

Presence of unique molecular identifiers characterized the TCR beta cDNA libraries. One entry per CDR3 protein results from TCRdb running MiXCR on the PCR reads. The repertoire holds roughly 620,000 distinct CDR3 sequences, roughly 47% seen once, with about 1.8% in the top ten. The sample consisted of blood. These receptors all stem from a girl aged 10 to 17 with multiple sclerosis.

This clonotype has just a few counts. The chain is built from TRBV12-3 or TRBV12-4 and TRBJ1-4; D gene ambiguous. V gave up 8 bases and J gave up 6 bases, with 10 bases separating them. CDR3 length: 12 amino acids. CDR3 bases: TGTGCCAGCTCTGGGTACTATGAAAAACTGTTTTTT. Encoded protein: CASSGYYEKLFF.

The chain couples TRBV28 to TRBJ2-7, with D possibly TRBD1 on 5 matching bases. Between the trimmed V and J ends, which lost 6 bases and 4 bases, there was a span of 7 bases. Germline CDR1 reads MDHEN; CDR2 reads SYDVKM. The CDR3 has 11 amino acids. Here the CDR3 reads CASRDTYEQYF. The CDR3 nucleotides read TGTGCCAGCAGGGACACGTACGAGCAGTACTTC.

V is TRBV27 and J is TRBJ2-3, with TRBD2 matching 10 bases. Per germline, CDR1 MNHEY and CDR2 SMNVEV (reference sequence). V was clipped by 6 bases and J by 7 bases; unmatched bases: 10. The CDR3 runs to 15 residues. This CDR3 is CASSSTSGQGNTQYF. The CDR3, as DNA: TGTGCCAGCAGCTCGACTAGCGGGCAAGGAAATACGCAGTATTTT.

This clonotype was counted once. The chain links TRBV5-1 to TRBJ1-2; no firm D call. Between the trimmed V and J ends, which lost 0 bases and 5 bases, there was a span of 11 bases. The germline CDR1 and CDR2 sequences are SGHRS and YFSETQ. This CDR3 is 14 amino acids long. CDR3 DNA: TGCGCCAGCAGCTTGGAACCTGTAGGATATGGCTACACCTTC. Its translation: CASSLEPVGYGYTF.

This clonotype is a singleton in its sample. V is TRBV7-2 and J is TRBJ2-1; D is possibly TRBD1 or TRBD2 (5 bases each). V was shortened by 5 bases and J by 3 bases, with 14 bases between the two germline ends. Germline-derived CDR1 and CDR2 are SGHTA and FQGNSA. This CDR3 contains 15 residues. The CDR3 DNA reads TGTGCCAGCAGCCCGGACACGGGAAACTACAATGAGCAGTTCTTC. Its translation is CASSPDTGNYNEQFF.

The V and J genes are TRBV10-3 and TRBJ2-4; D assignment may be TRBD1 or TRBD2 (5 bases each). V dropped 0 bases and J dropped 0 bases, with 12 bases sitting between them. CDR3 length equals 17 residues. CDR1 is ENHRY, CDR2 SYGVKD, per germline. The CDR3 spells CAISESEGQLAKNIQYF. DNA of the CDR3: TGTGCCATCAGTGAGTCCGAGGGGCAACTAGCCAAAAACATTCAGTACTTC.

The rearrangement uses TRBV12-3 or TRBV12-4 and TRBJ1-1, with 7 bases that match TRBD1. The CDR3 totals 12 residues. Germline trimming cut 9 bases from V and 0 bases from J; bases unmatched to any gene: 1. CDR3 sequence: CASTGVNTEAFF. The CDR3 DNA reads TGTGCCAGTACAGGGGTGAACACTGAAGCTTTCTTT.

CDR3 bases: TGTGCCAGCAGGCCGAGGGGGGGGAGACACGCGACCCAGTACTTC. Translating gives CASRPRGGRHATQYF. V and J are TRBV11-2 and TRBJ2-5; D possibly corresponds to TRBD2 (7 bases). V lost 6 bases and J 7 bases, leaving 21 bases between the germline ends. Per germline, CDR1 SGHAT and CDR2 FQNNGV. The CDR3 contains 15 residues.

The J gene is TRBJ2-7, the V gene TRBV11-2, with D possibly TRBD2 on 5 matching bases. Germline lookup yields CDR1 SGHAT and CDR2 FQNNGV. V was clipped by 1 base and J by 0 bases, with 13 bases between them. This CDR3 comprises 16 residues. CDR3 region: CASSLGGSPLSYEQYF. The CDR3 nucleotides are TGTGCCAGCAGCTTAGGAGGGTCTCCCCTCTCCTACGAGCAGTACTTC.

This clonotype came up a few times. This chain joins TRBV5-1 and TRBJ2-5; D unresolved. The V end lost 0 bases, the J end lost 11 bases, and 14 bases lay between the germline ends. Germline-derived CDR1 and CDR2 are SGHRS and YFSETQ. This CDR3 contains 13 residues. The CDR3 loop is CASSLGKDKYQYF. DNA for the CDR3: TGCGCCAGCAGCTTGGGGAAGGATAAGTATCAGTACTTC.

The V gene is TRBV12-3 or TRBV12-4, the J gene TRBJ2-1; 10 bases fit TRBD2. This CDR3 comprises 17 residues. Trimming at V came to 0 bases and at J to 5 bases, leaving 7 bases not matched to a gene. This CDR3 is CASSLARLAGDNNEQFF. CDR3 in DNA: TGTGCCAGCAGTTTAGCCCGACTAGCGGGCGATAACAATGAGCAGTTCTTC.

The gene calls are TRBV5-1 and TRBJ2-5; tentatively, D is TRBD1 or TRBD2 (5 bases each). The V end was cut by 4 bases, the J end by 2 bases, with 15 bases between. The CDR3 runs to 15 residues. CDR1 and CDR2 (germline): SGHRS, YFSETQ. The CDR3 region is CASSLTPGPQETQYF. The DNA of the CDR3 is TGCGCCAGCAGCCTGACTCCGGGACCACAAGAGACCCAGTACTTC.

The chain is built from TRBV7-9 and TRBJ1-2, with D possibly TRBD1 on 6 matching bases. Germline CDR1 reads SEHNR; CDR2 reads FQNEAQ (reference sequence). Deletions cut 1 base from V and 1 base from J, with 7 bases between. This CDR3 is built from 14 residues. Here the CDR3 DNA reads TGTGCCAGCAGCTTAGGGACAGATAACTATGGCTACACCTTC. It is translated as CASSLGTDNYGYTF.

The V and J genes are TRBV12-3 or TRBV12-4 and TRBJ2-7; a possible D gene is TRBD1 (6 bases). V dropped 5 bases and J dropped 4 bases, with 12 bases sitting between them. The CDR3 loop spans 13 amino acids. The CDR3 here is CASSRSGDYEQYF. The CDR3 DNA is TGTGCCAGCAGTCGGTCAGGGGATTACGAGCAGTACTTC.

The chain links TRBV7-9 to TRBJ1-2, with 9 bases matching TRBD1. The trim removed 5 bases at V and 6 bases at J, leaving 19 bases unmatched. The germline V gene has CDR1 SEHNR and CDR2 FQNEAQ (reference sequence). This CDR3 region has 18 residues. The CDR3 loop reads CASSITQRLGQGYNGYTF. The CDR3 DNA follows: TGTGCCAGCAGCATCACACAGAGGCTGGGACAGGGTTATAATGGCTACACCTTC. The full variable domain, with the rest looked up from reference TRBV7-9 and TRBJ1-2, is DTGVSQNPRHKITKRGQNVTFRCDPISEHNRLYWYRQTLGQGPEFLTYFQNEAQLEKSRLLSDRFSAERPKGSFSTLEIQRTEQGDSAMYLCASSITQRLGQGYNGYTFGSGTRLTVV.

The chain links TRBV9 to TRBJ1-2, with D perhaps TRBD1 (6 bases). Deletions cut 0 bases from V and 5 bases from J, with 14 bases between. Germline-derived CDR1 and CDR2 are SGDLS and YYNGEE. The CDR3 contains 15 residues. The CDR3 nucleotides are TGTGCCAGCAGCGTAGAATGGGGGGGCGCGTATGGCTACACCTTC. This codes for CASSVEWGGAYGYTF.

This clonotype was seen a handful of times. This chain joins TRBV10-3 and TRBJ2-4; 12 nucleotides match TRBD2. The CDR3 contains 18 residues. The germline CDR1 and CDR2 sequences are ENHRY and SYGVKD. Germline trimming cut 3 bases from V and 5 bases from J; bases unmatched to any gene: 11. This CDR3 is CAISEPPSGRAPENIQYF. The CDR3 nucleotides read TGTGCCATCAGTGAACCTCCTAGCGGGAGGGCCCCCGAAAACATTCAGTACTTC.

The rearrangement joins TRBV12-3 or TRBV12-4 to TRBJ1-2, with D perhaps matching TRBD1 (6 bases). The V and J ends lost 1 base and 8 bases respectively, with 14 bases between them. There are 14 residues in the CDR3. CDR3: CASSLGDTPSGYTF. The CDR3 region has the DNA TGTGCCAGCAGTTTAGGGGACACGCCGAGCGGCTACACCTTC.

The V gene is TRBV20-1, the J gene TRBJ2-3; 10 bases agree with TRBD1. The CDR3 runs to 14 residues. The germline V gene has CDR1 DFQATT and CDR2 SNEGSKA (reference sequence). V shed 0 bases, J shed 5 bases, and the junction held 2 bases outside the gene matches. CDR3 in amino acids: CSARETGGIDTQYF. The CDR3 coding sequence is TGCAGTGCTAGAGAGACAGGGGGCATAGATACGCAGTATTTT.

The J gene is TRBJ2-5, the V gene TRBV7-2; D is possibly TRBD1 or TRBD2 (5 bases each). Trimming took 1 base from V and 1 from J, leaving 10 bases between them. Germline V gene lookup returns CDR1 SGHTA and CDR2 FQGNSA. There are 15 residues in the CDR3. CDR3 DNA sequence: TGTGCCAGCAGCTTAGTCCGGGGCAGCCAAGAGACCCAGTACTTC. This codes for CASSLVRGSQETQYF.

This clonotype was recorded a few times. The genes are TRBV11-2 and TRBJ2-5; D remains ambiguous. The better agreement between TRBJ2-7 and the DNA end casts doubt on the J call. The germline V gene encodes CDR1 SGHAT and CDR2 FQNNGV. The CDR3 spans 13 residues. CDR3 residues: CASSLANRYEQYF. The CDR3 nucleotides are TGTGCCAGCAGCTTAGCAAACAGATACGAGCAGTACTTC.

In regard to this clonotype: One end of the junction varies from germline; a read error may be responsible. The chain recombines TRBV12-3 or TRBV12-4 with TRBJ2-3; 7 bases fit TRBD2. The CDR3 is 16 amino acids. The CDR3, as DNA: TGTGCCAGCAGCCTCTGGTCGGGGGGTGTATCAGATGCGCAGTATTTT. This codes for CASSLWSGGVSDAQYF.

This chain joins TRBV7-2 and TRBJ2-5, with unresolved D. This CDR3 region has 13 residues. V lost 6 bases to trimming and J lost 1 base, with 9 bases between them. Germline V gives CDR1 SGHTA, CDR2 FQGNSA. The CDR3 region is CASSFRVQETQYF. The CDR3 DNA sequence: TGTGCCAGCAGTTTTAGAGTCCAAGAGACCCAGTACTTC.